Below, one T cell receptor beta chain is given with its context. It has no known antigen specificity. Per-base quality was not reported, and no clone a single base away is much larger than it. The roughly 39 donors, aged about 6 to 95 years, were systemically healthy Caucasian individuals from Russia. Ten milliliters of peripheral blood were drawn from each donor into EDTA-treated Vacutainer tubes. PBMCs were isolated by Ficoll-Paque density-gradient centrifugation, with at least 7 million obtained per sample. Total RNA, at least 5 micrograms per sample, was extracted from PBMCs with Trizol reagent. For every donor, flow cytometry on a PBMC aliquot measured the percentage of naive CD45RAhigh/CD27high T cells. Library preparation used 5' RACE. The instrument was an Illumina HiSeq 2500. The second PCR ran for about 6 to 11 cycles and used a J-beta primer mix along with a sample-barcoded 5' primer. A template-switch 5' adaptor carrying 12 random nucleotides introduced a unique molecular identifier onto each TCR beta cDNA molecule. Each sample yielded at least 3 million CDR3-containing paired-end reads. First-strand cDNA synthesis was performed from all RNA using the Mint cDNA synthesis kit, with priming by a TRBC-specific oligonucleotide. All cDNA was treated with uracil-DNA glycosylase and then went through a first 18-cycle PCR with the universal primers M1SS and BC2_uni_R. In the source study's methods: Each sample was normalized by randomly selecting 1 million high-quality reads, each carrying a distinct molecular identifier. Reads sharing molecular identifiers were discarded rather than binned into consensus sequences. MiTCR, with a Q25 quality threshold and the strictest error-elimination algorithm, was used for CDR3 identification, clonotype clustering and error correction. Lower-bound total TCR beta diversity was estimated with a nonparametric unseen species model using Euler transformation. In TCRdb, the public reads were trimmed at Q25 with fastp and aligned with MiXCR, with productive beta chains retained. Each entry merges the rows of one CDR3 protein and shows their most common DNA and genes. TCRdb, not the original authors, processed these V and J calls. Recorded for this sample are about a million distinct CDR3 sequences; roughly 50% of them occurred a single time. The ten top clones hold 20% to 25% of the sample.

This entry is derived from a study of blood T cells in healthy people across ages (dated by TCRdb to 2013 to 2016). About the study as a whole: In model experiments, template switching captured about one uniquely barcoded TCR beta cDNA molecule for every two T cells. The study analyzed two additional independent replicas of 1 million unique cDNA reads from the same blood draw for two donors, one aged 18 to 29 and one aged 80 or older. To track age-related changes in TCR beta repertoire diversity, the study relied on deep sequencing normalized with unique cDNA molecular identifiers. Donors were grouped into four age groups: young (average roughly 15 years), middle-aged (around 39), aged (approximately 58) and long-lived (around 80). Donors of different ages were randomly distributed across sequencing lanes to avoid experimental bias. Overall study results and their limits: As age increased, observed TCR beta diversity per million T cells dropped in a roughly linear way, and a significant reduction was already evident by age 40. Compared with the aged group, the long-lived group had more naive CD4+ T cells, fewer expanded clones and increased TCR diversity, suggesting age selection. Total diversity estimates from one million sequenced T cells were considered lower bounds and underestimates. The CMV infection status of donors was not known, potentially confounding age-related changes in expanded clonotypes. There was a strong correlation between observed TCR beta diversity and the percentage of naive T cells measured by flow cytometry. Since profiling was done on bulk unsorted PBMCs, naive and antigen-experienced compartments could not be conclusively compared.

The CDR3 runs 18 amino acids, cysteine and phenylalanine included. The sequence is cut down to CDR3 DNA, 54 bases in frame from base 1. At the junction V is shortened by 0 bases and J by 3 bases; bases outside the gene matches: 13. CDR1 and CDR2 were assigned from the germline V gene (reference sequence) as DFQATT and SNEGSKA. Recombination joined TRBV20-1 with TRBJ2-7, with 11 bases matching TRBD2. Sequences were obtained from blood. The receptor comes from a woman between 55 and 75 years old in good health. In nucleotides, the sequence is TGCAGTGCTAGAGATACCAATAGCCTAGCGGGGGGTAACTACGAGCAGTACTTC. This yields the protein CSARDTNSLAGGNYEQYF.